Shown below are 21 T cell receptor beta chains from a single sample sequenced in a study of T cell clusters in autoimmune cytopenias. TRB was amplified by touch-down multiplex PCR, primer pools A and B combined. After re-calling the multiplex PCR reads, TCRdb lists one entry per CDR3 protein, DNA absent. Here the sample table reports some 15,000 distinct CDR3 sequences. Each sample's input was around 270 ng genomic DNA, roughly 40,000 genome equivalents. Sequenced material: peripheral blood. The receptors shown here come from a human donor with an autoimmune cytopenia or autoimmune hepatitis (not recorded which).

This chain links TRBV12-3 or TRBV12-4 with TRBJ2-1; TCRdb picks TRBD1, but there is no DNA to check that call. CDR3 length: 11 residues. The CDR3 loop is CASRWDREQFF.

The rearrangement uses TRBV6-5 and TRBJ1-6. This CDR3 comprises 16 residues. In germline, CDR1 is MNHEY, CDR2 SVGAGI. Here the CDR3 reads CASSMTFSSYNSPLHF.

This clonotype is medium-sized by frequency. This sequence joins TRBV29-1 and TRBJ2-1; as DNA is missing, the TRBD2 call by TCRdb cannot be tested. Germline CDR1 is SQVTM and CDR2 is ANQGSEA. The CDR3 is 16 residues long. The CDR3 sequence is CSVAGLADLNYNEQFF.

This rearrangement joins TRBV12-3 or TRBV12-4 to TRBJ2-7; the D call of TRBD1 rests on TCRdb alone, since no DNA is present to check it. The length of the CDR3 is 16 residues. CDR3 region: CASSPRGGRGTYEQYF.

This chain links TRBV5-6 with TRBJ2-3. CDR3 size: 14 residues. The germline CDR1 and CDR2 sequences are SGHDT and YYEEEE. This CDR3 is CASSLAPNQDTQYF.

This chain connects TRBV11-1 to TRBJ1-6. The germline CDR1 and CDR2 sequences are SGHAT and FQDESV (reference sequence). The CDR3 length is 17 residues. The CDR3 region is CASSPGRAGQYNSPLHF. Using reference TRBV11-1 and TRBJ1-6 for the parts outside the CDR3, the full variable domain is EAEVAQSPRYKITEKSQAVAFWCDPISGHATLYWYRQILGQGPELLVQFQDESVVDDSQLPKDRFSAERLKGVDSTLKIQPAELGDSAMYLCASSPGRAGQYNSPLHFGNGTRLTVT.

The chain has TRBV6-1 and TRBJ2-7; TCRdb's assignment of TRBD1 cannot be checked, as there is no DNA. The germline gives CDR1 MNHNS, CDR2 SASEGT. The CDR3 covers 13 residues. CDR3 sequence: CASSGRDRGQGYF.

The chain joins TRBV18 to TRBJ2-3. Germline CDR1 and CDR2: KGHSH and LQKENI. The CDR3 covers 14 residues. The CDR3 protein is CASGPGVGADTQYF.

The chain uses TRBV11-2 and TRBJ2-5; TCRdb selects TRBD2, and the lack of DNA leaves this call unchecked. The CDR3 loop spans 16 amino acids. Germline V gene lookup returns CDR1 SGHAT and CDR2 FQNNGV. CDR3 loop: CASSPRGKGGQETQYF.

Judged by frequency, this clonotype is medium-sized (0.01 to 0.1%). The chain carries TRBV19 and TRBJ2-1; as DNA is missing, the TRBD2 call by TCRdb cannot be tested. Germline CDR1 reads LNHDA; CDR2 reads SQIVND (reference sequence). The CDR3 sequence is 15 residues long. CDR3 residues: CASSELAGGYNEQFF.

The chain uses TRBV6-5 and TRBJ2-1; TCRdb designates TRBD1, a call that cannot be tested without DNA. The CDR3 is made up of 16 amino acids. The V gene's germline CDR1 is MNHEY and CDR2 SVGAGI. This CDR3 reads CASSRTGTGGWHEQFF.

This chain links TRBV19 with TRBJ1-5; checking the TCRdb D call of TRBD1 is not possible without DNA. CDR3 length equals 12 residues. The germline V gene encodes CDR1 LNHDA and CDR2 SQIVND (reference sequence). CDR3 residues: CASSHKGGQGHF.

The chain uses TRBV5-6 and TRBJ2-1; TCRdb proposes TRBD2, but this gene call is untestable without DNA. The CDR3 is 16 amino acids. Germline lookup yields CDR1 SGHDT and CDR2 YYEEEE. The CDR3 sequence: CASSLQGTSPASEQFF. Filled out from reference TRBV5-6 and TRBJ2-1, the complete variable domain reads DAGVTQSPTHLIKTRGQQVTLRCSPKSGHDTVSWYQQALGQGPQFIFQYYEEEERQRGNFPDRFSGHQFPNYSSELNVNALLLGDSALYLCASSLQGTSPASEQFFGPGTRLTVL.

V is TRBV19 and J is TRBJ2-1; checking the TCRdb D call of TRBD1 is not possible without DNA. CDR1 is LNHDA, CDR2 SQIVND, per germline (reference sequence). The CDR3 is 17 amino acids. The CDR3 here is CASTKGTGISSYNEQFF.

The chain joins TRBV30 to TRBJ2-2. From germline, CDR1 is GTSNPN and CDR2 SVGIG (reference sequence). This CDR3 has 13 amino acids. The CDR3 region is CAWSVATSGELFF.

The V call is TRBV30, the J call TRBJ1-1. Germline CDR1 is GTSNPN and CDR2 is SVGIG (reference sequence). The CDR3 has 13 amino acids. CDR3 region: CAWSVGQVAEAFF.

The V call is TRBV5-4, the J call TRBJ1-1; TCRdb gives TRBD1 as the D gene, but with no DNA this cannot be confirmed. CDR1 and CDR2 from the germline V gene are SGHNT and YYREEE (reference sequence). The CDR3 sequence is 14 residues long. The CDR3 is CASSLGGMNTEAFF.

V is TRBV29-1 and J is TRBJ2-5. This CDR3 has 12 amino acids. Germline V gene data show CDR1 as SQVTM and CDR2 as ANQGSEA. This chain's CDR3 is CSVEEGQVTQYF. The full variable domain, rest sourced from reference TRBV29-1 and TRBJ2-5, is SAVISQKPSRDICQRGTSLTIQCQVDSQVTMMFWYRQQPGQSLTLIATANQGSEATYESGFVIDKFPISRPNLTFSTLTVSNMSPEDSSIYLCSVEEGQVTQYFGPGTRLLVL.

This clonotype registers medium-sized (0.01 to 0.1%) by frequency. This chain uses TRBV6-5 with TRBJ2-1. This CDR3 region has 13 residues. CDR1 is MNHEY and CDR2 is SVGAGI in the germline V gene. CDR3 region: CASRTSSYNEQFF.

The V gene is TRBV19, the J gene TRBJ1-5; TCRdb reports TRBD1, a call that lacks DNA to check it against. The CDR3 totals 16 residues. CDR1 is LNHDA, CDR2 SQIVND, per germline (reference sequence). The CDR3 reads CASSRGGAGSNQPQHF.

V usage is TRBV4-2 and J usage is TRBJ2-5. The germline V gene encodes CDR1 LGHNA and CDR2 YNFKEQ. The CDR3 runs 13 residues. The chain's CDR3 is CASSLLGQQTQYF.